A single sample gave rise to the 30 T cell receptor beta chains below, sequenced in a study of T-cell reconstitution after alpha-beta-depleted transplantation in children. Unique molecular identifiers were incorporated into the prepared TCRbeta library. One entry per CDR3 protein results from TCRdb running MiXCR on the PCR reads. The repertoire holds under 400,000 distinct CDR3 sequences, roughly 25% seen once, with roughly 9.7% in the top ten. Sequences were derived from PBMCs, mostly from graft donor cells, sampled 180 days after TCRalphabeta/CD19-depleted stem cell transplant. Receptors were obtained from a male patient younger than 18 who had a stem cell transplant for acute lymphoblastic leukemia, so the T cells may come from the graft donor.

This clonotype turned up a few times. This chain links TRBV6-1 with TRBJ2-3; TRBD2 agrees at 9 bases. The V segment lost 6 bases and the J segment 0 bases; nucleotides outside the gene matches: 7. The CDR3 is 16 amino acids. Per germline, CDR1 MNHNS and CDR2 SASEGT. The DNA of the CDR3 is TGTGCCAGCAGGGAGCAGACTAGCGGAAGCACAGATACGCAGTATTTT. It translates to CASREQTSGSTDTQYF.

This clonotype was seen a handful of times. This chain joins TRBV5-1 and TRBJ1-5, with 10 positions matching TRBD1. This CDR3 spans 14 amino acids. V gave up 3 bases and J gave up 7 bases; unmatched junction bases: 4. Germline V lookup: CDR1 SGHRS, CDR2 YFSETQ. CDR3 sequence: CASSSRQGAQPQHF. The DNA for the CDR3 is TGCGCCAGCAGCTCCCGACAGGGGGCGCAGCCCCAGCATTTT.

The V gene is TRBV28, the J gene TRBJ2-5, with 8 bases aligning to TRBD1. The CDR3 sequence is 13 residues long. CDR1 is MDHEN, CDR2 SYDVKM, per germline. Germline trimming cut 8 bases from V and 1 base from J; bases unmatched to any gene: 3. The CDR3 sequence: CASRDRLQETQYF. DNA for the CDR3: TGTGCCAGCCGGGACAGGCTCCAAGAGACCCAGTACTTC.

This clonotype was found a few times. DNA of the CDR3: TGCGCCAGCAGCCCTAGCGTCGTCACAGATACGCAGTATTTT. It codes for CASSPSVVTDTQYF. This chain links TRBV4-1 with TRBJ2-3; D perhaps matches TRBD2 (6 bases). Trimming left V 4 bases short and J 2 bases short, with 10 bases between. The CDR3 sequence is 14 residues long. Germline CDR1 is MGHRA and CDR2 is YSYEKL.

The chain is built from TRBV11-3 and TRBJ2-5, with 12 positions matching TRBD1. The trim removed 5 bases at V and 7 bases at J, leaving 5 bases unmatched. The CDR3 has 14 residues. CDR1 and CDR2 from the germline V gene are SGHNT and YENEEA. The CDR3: CASSLGQGAGTQYF. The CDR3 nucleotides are TGTGCCAGCAGCCTGGGACAGGGGGCTGGGACCCAGTACTTC. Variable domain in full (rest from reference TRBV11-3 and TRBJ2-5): EAGVVQSPRYKIIEKKQPVAFWCNPISGHNTLYWYLQNLGQGPELLIRYENEEAVDDSQLPKDRFSAERLKGVDSTLKIQPAELGDSAVYLCASSLGQGAGTQYFGPGTRLLVL.

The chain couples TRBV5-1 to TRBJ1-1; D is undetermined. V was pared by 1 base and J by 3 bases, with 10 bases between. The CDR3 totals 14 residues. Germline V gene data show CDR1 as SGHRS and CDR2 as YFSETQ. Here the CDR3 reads CASSLNRPDTEAFF. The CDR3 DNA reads TGCGCCAGCAGCTTGAATCGGCCCGACACTGAAGCTTTCTTT.

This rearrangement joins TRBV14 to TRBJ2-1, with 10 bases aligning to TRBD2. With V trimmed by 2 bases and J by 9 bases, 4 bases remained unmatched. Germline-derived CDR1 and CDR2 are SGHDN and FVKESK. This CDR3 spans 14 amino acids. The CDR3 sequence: CASSQRSGRGEQFF. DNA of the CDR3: TGTGCCAGCAGCCAACGGAGCGGGAGGGGTGAGCAGTTCTTC.

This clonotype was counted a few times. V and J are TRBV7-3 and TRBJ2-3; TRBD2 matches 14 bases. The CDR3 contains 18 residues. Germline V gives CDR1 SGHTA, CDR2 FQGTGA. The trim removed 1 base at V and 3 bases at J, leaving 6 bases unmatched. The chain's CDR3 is CASSLRGLAGGGTDTQYF. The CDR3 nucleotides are TGTGCCAGCAGCTTAAGAGGACTAGCGGGAGGTGGGACAGATACGCAGTATTTT.

The chain's CDR3 is CASSPRTSAQYF. For the CDR3, the DNA is TGTGCCAGCAGCCCTCGGACTAGCGCGCAGTATTTT. The gene calls are TRBV3-1 and TRBJ2-3; TRBD2 aligns across 9 bases. The V and J ends lost 4 bases and 10 bases, in that order; junction bases with no gene match: 3. This CDR3 has 12 amino acids. The germline CDR1 and CDR2 sequences are LGHDT and YNNKEL (reference sequence).

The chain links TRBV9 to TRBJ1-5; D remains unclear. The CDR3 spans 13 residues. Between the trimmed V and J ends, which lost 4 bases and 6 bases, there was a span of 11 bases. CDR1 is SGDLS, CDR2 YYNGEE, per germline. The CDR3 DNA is TGTGCCAGCAGCCCACGGGCCGGTCAGCCCCAGCATTTT. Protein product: CASSPRAGQPQHF. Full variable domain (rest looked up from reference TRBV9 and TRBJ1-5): DSGVTQTPKHLITATGQRVTLRCSPRSGDLSVYWYQQSLDQGLQFLIQYYNGEERAKGNILERFSAQQFPDLHSELNLSSLELGDSALYFCASSPRAGQPQHFGDGTRLSIL.

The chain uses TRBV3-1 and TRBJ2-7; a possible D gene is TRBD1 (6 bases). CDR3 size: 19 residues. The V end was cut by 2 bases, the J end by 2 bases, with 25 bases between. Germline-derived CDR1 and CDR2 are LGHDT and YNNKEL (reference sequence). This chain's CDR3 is CASSQTGHIRGFLAYEQYF. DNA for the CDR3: TGTGCCAGCAGCCAAACGGGACATATAAGGGGATTTTTGGCCTACGAGCAGTACTTC.

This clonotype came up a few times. The CDR3 nucleotides are TGTGCCAGCAGCCAAGATGAACTAGCGGGAGGAAGAACAGATACGCAGTATTTT. This gives the protein CASSQDELAGGRTDTQYF. V is TRBV3-1 and J is TRBJ2-3; 12 bases map to TRBD2. With V trimmed by 0 bases and J by 3 bases, 7 bases remained unmatched. Germline V CDR1 and CDR2: LGHDT, YNNKEL (reference sequence). The CDR3 consists of 18 residues.

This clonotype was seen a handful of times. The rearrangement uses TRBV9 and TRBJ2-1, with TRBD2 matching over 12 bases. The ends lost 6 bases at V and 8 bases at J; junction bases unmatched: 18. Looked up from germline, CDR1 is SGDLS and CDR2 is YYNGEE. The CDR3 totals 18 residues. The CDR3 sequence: CASTTQASGRGRWDEQFF. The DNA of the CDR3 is TGTGCCAGCACCACCCAGGCTAGCGGGAGGGGGAGGTGGGATGAGCAGTTCTTC.

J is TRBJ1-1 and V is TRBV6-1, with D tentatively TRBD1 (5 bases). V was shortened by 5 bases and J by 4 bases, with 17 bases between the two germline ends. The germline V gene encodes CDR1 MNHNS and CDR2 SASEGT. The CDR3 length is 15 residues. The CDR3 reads CASSPSALRGTEAFF. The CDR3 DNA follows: TGTGCCAGCAGTCCGTCGGCTCTTAGGGGCACTGAAGCTTTCTTT.

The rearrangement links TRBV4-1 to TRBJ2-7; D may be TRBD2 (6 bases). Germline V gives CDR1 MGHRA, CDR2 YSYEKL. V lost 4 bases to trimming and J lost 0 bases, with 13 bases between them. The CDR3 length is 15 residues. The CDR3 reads CASSLPGTHSYEQYF. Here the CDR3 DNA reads TGCGCCAGCAGCCTACCCGGGACTCACTCCTACGAGCAGTACTTC.

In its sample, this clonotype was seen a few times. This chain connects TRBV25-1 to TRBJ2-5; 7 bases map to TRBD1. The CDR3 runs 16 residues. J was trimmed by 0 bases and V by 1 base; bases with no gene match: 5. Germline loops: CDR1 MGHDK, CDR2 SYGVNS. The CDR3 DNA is TGTGCCAGCAGTGAATTTGTTGGGACAGACCAAGAGACCCAGTACTTC. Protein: CASSEFVGTDQETQYF.

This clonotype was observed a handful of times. DNA for the CDR3: TGTGCCAGCAGCCGAGGCCCCGTTGAGACCTACGAGCAGTACTTC. Its translation: CASSRGPVETYEQYF. This sequence joins TRBV5-6 and TRBJ2-7, with unresolved D. CDR1 SGHDT and CDR2 YYEEEE come from the germline V gene. The V gene lost 4 bases and the J gene lost 2 bases, with 16 bases spanning the gap. The CDR3 loop spans 15 amino acids.

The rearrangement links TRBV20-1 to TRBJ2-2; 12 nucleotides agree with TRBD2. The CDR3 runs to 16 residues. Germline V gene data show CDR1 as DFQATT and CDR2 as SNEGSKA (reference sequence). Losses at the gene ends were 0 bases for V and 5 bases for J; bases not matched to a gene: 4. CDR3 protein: CSARDLAGGGTGELFF. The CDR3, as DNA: TGCAGTGCTAGAGACCTAGCGGGAGGGGGTACCGGGGAGCTGTTTTTT.

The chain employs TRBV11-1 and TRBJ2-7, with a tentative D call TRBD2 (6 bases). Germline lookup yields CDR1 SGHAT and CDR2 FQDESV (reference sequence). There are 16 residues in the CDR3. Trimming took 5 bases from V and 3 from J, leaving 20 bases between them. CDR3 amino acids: CASSPARAGLFYEQYF. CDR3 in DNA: TGTGCCAGCAGCCCGGCTCGCGCGGGGCTTTTCTACGAGCAGTACTTC.

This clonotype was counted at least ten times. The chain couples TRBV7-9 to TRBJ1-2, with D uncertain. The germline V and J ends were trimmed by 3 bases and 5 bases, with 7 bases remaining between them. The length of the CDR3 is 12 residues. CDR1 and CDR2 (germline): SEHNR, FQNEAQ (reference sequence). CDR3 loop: CASSFGSYGYTF. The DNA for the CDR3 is TGTGCCAGCAGCTTCGGGTCATATGGCTACACCTTC. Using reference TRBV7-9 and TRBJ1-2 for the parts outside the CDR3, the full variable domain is DTGVSQNPRHKITKRGQNVTFRCDPISEHNRLYWYRQTLGQGPEFLTYFQNEAQLEKSRLLSDRFSAERPKGSFSTLEIQRTEQGDSAMYLCASSFGSYGYTFGSGTRLTVV.

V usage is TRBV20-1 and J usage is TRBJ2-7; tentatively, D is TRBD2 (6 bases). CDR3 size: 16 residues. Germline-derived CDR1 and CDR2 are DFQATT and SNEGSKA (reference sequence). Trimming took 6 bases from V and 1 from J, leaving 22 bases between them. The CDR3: CSAARAEAGTSYEQYF. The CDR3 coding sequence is TGCAGTGCCGCTCGGGCAGAAGCGGGTACTTCCTACGAGCAGTACTTC.

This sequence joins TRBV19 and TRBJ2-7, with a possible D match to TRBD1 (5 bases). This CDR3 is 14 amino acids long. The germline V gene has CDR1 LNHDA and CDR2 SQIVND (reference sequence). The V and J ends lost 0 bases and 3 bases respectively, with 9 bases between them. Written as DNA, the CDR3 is TGTGCCAGTAGTATAGACGACAGCCACTACGAGCAGTACTTC. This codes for CASSIDDSHYEQYF.

The CDR3 DNA reads TGTGCCAGCAGTATGCACAGGGGGCGCGATTCACCCCTCCACTTT. This encodes CASSMHRGRDSPLHF. This chain links TRBV12-3 or TRBV12-4 with TRBJ1-6; 9 bases are a match to TRBD1. Trimming removed 5 bases from V and 8 bases from J; junction bases left unmatched: 7. The CDR3 has 15 amino acids.

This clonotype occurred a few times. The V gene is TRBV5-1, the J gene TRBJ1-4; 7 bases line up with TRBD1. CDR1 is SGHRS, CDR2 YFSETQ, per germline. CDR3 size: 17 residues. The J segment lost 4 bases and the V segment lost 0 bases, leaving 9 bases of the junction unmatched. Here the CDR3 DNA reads TGCGCCAGCAGCTTGGCCACGGACAGGAAAAATAATGAAAAACTGTTTTTT. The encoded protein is CASSLATDRKNNEKLFF.

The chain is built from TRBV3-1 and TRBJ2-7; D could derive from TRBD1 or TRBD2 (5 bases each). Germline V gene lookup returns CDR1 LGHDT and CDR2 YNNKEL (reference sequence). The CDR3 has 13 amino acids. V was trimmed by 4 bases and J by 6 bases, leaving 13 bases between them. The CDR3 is CASSPGPGGEQYF. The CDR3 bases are TGTGCCAGCAGCCCGGGTCCTGGGGGCGAGCAGTACTTC.

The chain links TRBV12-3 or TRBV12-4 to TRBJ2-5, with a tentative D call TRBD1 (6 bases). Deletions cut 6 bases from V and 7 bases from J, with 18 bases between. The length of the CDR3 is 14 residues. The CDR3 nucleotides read TGTGCCAGCAGCCAAAGGACAGAATGGGGGACCCAGTACTTC. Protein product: CASSQRTEWGTQYF.

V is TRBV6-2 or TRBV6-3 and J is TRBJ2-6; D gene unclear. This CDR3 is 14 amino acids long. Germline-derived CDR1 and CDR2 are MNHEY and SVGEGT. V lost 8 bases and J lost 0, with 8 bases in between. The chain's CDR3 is CASFGFSGANVLTF. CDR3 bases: TGTGCCAGCTTCGGGTTCTCTGGGGCCAACGTCCTGACTTTC.

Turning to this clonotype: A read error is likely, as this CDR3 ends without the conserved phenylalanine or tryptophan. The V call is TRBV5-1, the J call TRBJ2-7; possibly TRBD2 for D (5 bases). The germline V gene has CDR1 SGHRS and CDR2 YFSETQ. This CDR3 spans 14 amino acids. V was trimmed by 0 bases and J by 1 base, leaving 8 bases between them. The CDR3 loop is CASSLVGESYEQYS. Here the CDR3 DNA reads TGCGCCAGCAGCTTGGTCGGGGAATCCTACGAGCAGTACTCC.

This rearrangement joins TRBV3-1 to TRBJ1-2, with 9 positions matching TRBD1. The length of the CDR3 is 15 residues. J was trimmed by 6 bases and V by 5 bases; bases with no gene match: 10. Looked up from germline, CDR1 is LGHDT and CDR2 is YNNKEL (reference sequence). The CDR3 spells CASSYSGTGIHGYTF. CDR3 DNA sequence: TGTGCCAGCAGCTACTCCGGGACAGGGATCCATGGCTACACCTTC.

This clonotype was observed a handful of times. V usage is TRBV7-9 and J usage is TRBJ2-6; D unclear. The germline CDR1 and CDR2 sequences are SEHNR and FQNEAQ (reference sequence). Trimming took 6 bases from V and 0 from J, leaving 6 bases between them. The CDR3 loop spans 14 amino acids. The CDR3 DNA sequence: TGTGCCAGCAGAACAAGCTCTGGGGCCAACGTCCTGACTTTC. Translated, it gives CASRTSSGANVLTF. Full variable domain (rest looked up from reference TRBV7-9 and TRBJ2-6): DTGVSQNPRHKITKRGQNVTFRCDPISEHNRLYWYRQTLGQGPEFLTYFQNEAQLEKSRLLSDRFSAERPKGSFSTLEIQRTEQGDSAMYLCASRTSSGANVLTFGAGSRLTVL.